In this sample, the clone carrying this TCR beta chain turned up a few times. The antigen remains undetermined. PCR involved 60 Vbeta and 13 Jbeta primers. TCRdb keeps only in-frame clones here, not all; method: immunoSEQ multiplex PCR. The top ten hold 5.8% of the sample, which has approximately 6,700 clones, roughly 51% seen once. V lost 8 bases and J lost 8, with 13 bases in between. This CDR3 has 12 residues. CDR1 is MGHDK and CDR2 is SYGVNS in the germline V gene. This record comes from a study of cytomegalovirus exposure and HLA in healthy donors. Points from the study as a whole: An analysis done earlier found most TCR beta V segments productive about 87% or about 30% of the time. In a later analysis, specific HLA alleles were associated with under 20,000 TCR beta sequences at a 0.05 false discovery rate. Reports credit the classifier with highly specific, highly sensitive diagnosis of cytomegalovirus status.

The sequenced material came from PBMCs. The V gene is TRBV25-1, the J gene TRBJ2-4; perhaps TRBD2 as D (5 bases). This sequence was found in a man aged 25 to 40 in good health and CMV-seropositive. This chain's CDR3 is CASVDRRDIQYF. In DNA form, the CDR3 reads TGTGCCAGCGTAGATCGGCGGGACATTCAGTACTTC.